Below are 5 T cell receptor beta chains sequenced from a single sample in a study of blood T cells in healthy people across ages. A second PCR of 7 to 11 cycles used a sample-barcoded 5' primer and a J-beta primer mix. Each CDR3 protein is one row after TCRdb ran MiXCR on the 5' RACE reads. The table has about 1,600,000 distinct CDR3 sequences, 42% seen once. Sequenced sample: blood. These receptors all stem from a woman under 30 in good health.

V and J are TRBV9 and TRBJ2-1, with 7 bases matching TRBD2. Looked up from germline, CDR1 is SGDLS and CDR2 is YYNGEE. The CDR3 consists of 14 residues. J lost 8 bases, V lost 0 bases, and 5 bases had no gene match. The CDR3 loop reads CASSVGGSGDEQFF. CDR3 DNA sequence: TGTGCCAGCAGCGTAGGAGGAAGCGGGGATGAGCAGTTCTTC.

This sequence joins TRBV5-1 and TRBJ2-2; TRBD2 is a possible D gene (7 bases). Germline CDR1 is SGHRS and CDR2 is YFSETQ. The CDR3 is 17 amino acids. V was pared by 4 bases and J by 1 base, with 17 bases between. As DNA, the CDR3 is TGCGCCAGCAGCCGAGAAGGCGGGGGCCTGAACACCGGGGAGCTGTTTTTT. Protein sequence: CASSREGGGLNTGELFF.

The chain employs TRBV20-1 and TRBJ2-1; D possibly corresponds to TRBD2 (6 bases). Looked up from germline, CDR1 is DFQATT and CDR2 is SNEGSKA (reference sequence). The CDR3 is made up of 17 amino acids. The V end was cut by 0 bases, the J end by 0 bases, with 15 bases between. The CDR3 loop is CSARDMVAESSYNEQFF. CDR3 DNA sequence: TGCAGTGCTAGAGATATGGTAGCGGAGAGCTCCTACAATGAGCAGTTCTTC.

In regard to this clonotype: A read error may produce the germline difference seen at one junction end. The chain carries TRBV9 and TRBJ1-2; 7 nucleotides match TRBD1. Germline V CDR1 and CDR2: SGDLS, YYNGEE. The CDR3 consists of 14 residues. The CDR3 DNA follows: TGTGCCTGCAGCGCCCTGACAGGGAACTATGGCTACACCTTC. This codes for CACSALTGNYGYTF.

A word on this clonotype: A junction boundary mismatches the germline segment, possibly from a read error. V gene TRBV9 combines with J gene TRBJ1-6; 7 bases match TRBD1. Germline V gene lookup returns CDR1 SGDLS and CDR2 YYNGEE. The CDR3 is 13 residues long. The CDR3 spells CVSSVVEDRPLHF. The CDR3 coding sequence is TGTGTCAGCAGCGTAGTAGAGGACAGGCCCCTCCACTTT.